Listed below are T cell receptor beta chains from one sample, sequenced in a study of blood T cell repertoires in COVID-19. The protocol was immunoSEQ multiplex PCR, while the TCRdb copy is restricted to in-frame clones and leaves out a portion. The sample holds about 310,000 clones, around 90% seen once. The sequencing sample was made of peripheral blood. The receptors derive from a young man with active or convalescent COVID-19. The CDR3 runs from the conserved cysteine through the conserved F or W. The order of the fields is V gene, clone size, CDR3 length, J gene, D gene, CDR3 protein, CDR3 DNA. A D gene is named only where the DNA matches it firmly. Part of the rows lack a size; the others show once, few, many or a class for expanded clones.

>TRBV5-6|.|15|TRBJ2-3|TRBD2
CASSLSGGPSDTQYF
TGTGCCAGCAGCCTTAGCGGGGGGCCTTCCGATACGCAGTATTTT
>TRBV28|.|16|TRBJ1-5|.
CASSFNLRGPNQPQHF
TGTGCCAGCAGTTTCAATCTCCGAGGTCCAAATCAGCCCCAGCATTTT
>TRBV2|.|15|TRBJ1-5|.
CASSPRGGSNQPQHF
TGTGCCAGCAGCCCACGGGGGGGAAGCAATCAGCCCCAGCATTTT
>TRBV24-1|.|15|TRBJ2-3|.
CATALGAGVTDTQYF
TGTGCCACCGCCCTGGGGGCAGGAGTCACAGATACGCAGTATTTT
>TRBV18|.|16|TRBJ1-5|TRBD1
CASSRDRVQSNQPQHF
TGTGCCAGCTCCCGTGACAGGGTTCAGAGCAATCAGCCCCAGCATTTT
>TRBV6-5|.|13|TRBJ2-7|.
CASGAPGLHEQYF
TGTGCCAGCGGGGCCCCTGGGCTGCACGAGCAGTACTTC
>TRBV6-5|.|15|TRBJ1-1|TRBD1
CASSYSRQGGTEAFF
TGTGCCAGCAGTTACTCTCGGCAGGGGGGAACTGAAGCTTTCTTT
>TRBV12-5|once|19|TRBJ2-4|TRBD2
CASGLLPRGVGLTKNIQYF
TGTGCTAGTGGTTTGCTACCTCGGGGGGTTGGTCTGACCAAAAACATTCAGTACTTC
>TRBV6-5|.|14|TRBJ2-1|.
CASSYALASDEQFF
TGTGCCAGCAGTTACGCGTTAGCCTCGGATGAGCAGTTCTTC
>TRBV2|.|16|TRBJ1-2|TRBD1
CASRPGQGNSFYGYTF
TGTGCCAGCAGACCCGGACAGGGAAACTCGTTTTATGGCTACACCTTC
>TRBV14|.|18|TRBJ1-3|.
CASSQEKGEHTSGNTIYF
TGTGCCAGCAGCCAAGAGAAAGGGGAACATACCTCTGGAAACACCATATATTTT
>TRBV7-3|once|14|TRBJ2-2|.
CASSIGWGRGELFF
TGTGCCAGCAGCATCGGGTGGGGGCGCGGGGAGCTGTTTTTT
>TRBV18|.|13|TRBJ1-1|TRBD1
CASSAGQGPEAFF
TGTGCCAGCTCAGCAGGACAGGGGCCTGAAGCTTTCTTT
>TRBV28|.|18|TRBJ2-3|TRBD2
CASSSDERGKGITDTQYF
TGTGCCAGCAGCAGCGACGAGCGGGGTAAGGGGATCACAGATACGCAGTATTTT
>TRBV24-1|.|13|TRBJ2-2|.
CATSGAGIGELFF
TGTGCCACCAGTGGGGCAGGGATCGGGGAGCTGTTTTTT
>TRBV21-1|.|18|TRBJ1-4|.
CASSKGGYNRGREEKLFF
TGTGCCAGCAGCAAAGGGGGCTATAACAGGGGGCGAGAGGAAAAACTGTTTTTT
>TRBV5-1|once|16|TRBJ2-2|TRBD2
CASSFGASGNTGELFF
TGCGCCAGCAGCTTTGGTGCTAGCGGAAACACCGGGGAGCTGTTTTTT
>TRBV7-9|.|14|TRBJ2-1|.
CASTGEDFYNEQFF
TGTGCCAGCACCGGGGAGGACTTTTACAATGAGCAGTTCTTC
>TRBV28|.|15|TRBJ1-3|TRBD1
CASSFRQGAGNTIYF
TGTGCCAGCAGTTTCCGACAGGGGGCTGGAAACACCATATATTTT
>TRBV7-8|few|14|TRBJ1-1|TRBD1
CASSFRGLRVEAFF
TGTGCCAGCAGCTTTAGGGGGCTGAGGGTTGAAGCTTTCTTT
>TRBV12-3/TRBV12-4|.|11|TRBJ1-2|.
CASSFLTPLEF
TGTGCCAGCAGTTTCCTCACGCCTTTAGAATTC
>TRBV9|.|15|TRBJ1-2|.
CASSEDSRGRYGYTF
TGTGCCAGCAGCGAAGACAGCCGCGGGAGATATGGCTACACCTTC
>TRBV2|.|14|TRBJ1-2|.
CASSDNGGLYGYTF
TGTGCCAGCAGTGATAATGGGGGCCTCTATGGCTACACCTTC
>TRBV6-2/TRBV6-3|.|17|TRBJ2-1|TRBD2
CASSSLMTSGGYNEQFF
TGTGCCAGCAGCTCCCTCATGACTAGCGGGGGCTACAATGAGCAGTTCTTC
>TRBV19|.|15|TRBJ1-6|.
CASSIQLGGNSPLHF
TGTGCCAGTAGTATTCAGTTGGGAGGTAATTCACCCCTCCACTTT
>TRBV24-1|.|14|TRBJ2-2|TRBD1
CATRNTGGTGELFF
TGTGCCACCAGGAATACAGGGGGCACCGGGGAGCTGTTTTTT
>TRBV12-5|.|15|TRBJ2-3|.
CASGLPRQGADTQYF
TGTGCTAGTGGTTTGCCTAGACAAGGGGCAGATACGCAGTATTTT
>TRBV19|.|17|TRBJ2-2|TRBD2
CASSIESSGRDTGELFF
TGTGCCAGTAGTATAGAATCTAGCGGGAGGGACACCGGGGAGCTGTTTTTT